These 24 T cell receptor beta chains were sequenced from one sample in a study of graft-versus-host responses after intestinal transplantation. Their antigens are not known. Assay used: immunoSEQ multiplex PCR; TCRdb lists only in-frame clones, some missing. The sample holds tens of thousands of clones, roughly 90% seen once. Sequencing was performed on unstimulated CD8+ T cells sorted from spleen or lymph node cells, taken before intestinal transplant. The receptors shown here come from a human donor who received an intestinal transplant.

This chain connects TRBV2 to TRBJ2-2; 9 bases are a match to TRBD1. The CDR3 covers 17 residues. CDR1 is SNHLY, CDR2 FYNNEI, per germline. V gave up 7 bases and J gave up 2 bases; unmatched junction bases: 11. The CDR3 protein is CASTPLPGQGNTGELFF. In DNA form, the CDR3 reads TGTGCCAGCACTCCCCTCCCGGGACAGGGAAACACCGGGGAGCTGTTTTTT.

The chain combines TRBV6-5 with TRBJ2-7; 7 positions agree with TRBD2. J gave up 0 bases and V 5 bases, and 7 bases lay outside the gene matches. This CDR3 contains 15 residues. Germline lookup yields CDR1 MNHEY and CDR2 SVGAGI. CDR3 nucleotides: TGTGCCAGCAGTGGGGGGGGAATCAGCTCCTACGAGCAGTACTTC. Its translation: CASSGGGISSYEQYF.

This clone was counted a few times. The chain carries TRBV5-1 and TRBJ2-7, with D maybe TRBD1 (5 bases). CDR1 is SGHRS, CDR2 YFSETQ, per germline. The CDR3 sequence is 14 residues long. V lost 0 bases and J 1 base, leaving 8 bases between the germline ends. The CDR3 sequence: CASSLEGVSYEQYF. The CDR3 DNA sequence: TGCGCCAGCAGCTTGGAAGGGGTTTCCTACGAGCAGTACTTC.

The gene calls are TRBV4-1 and TRBJ2-1; D perhaps matches TRBD1 (6 bases). The CDR3 totals 16 residues. V dropped 3 bases and J dropped 7 bases, with 19 bases sitting between them. Germline CDR1 reads MGHRA; CDR2 reads YSYEKL. In DNA form, the CDR3 reads TGCGCCAGCAGCCACCGCCAGAGGACAGAGAATAATGAGCAGTTCTTC. Encoded protein: CASSHRQRTENNEQFF.

V is TRBV28 and J is TRBJ2-1, with 9 bases identical to TRBD1. Germline CDR1 and CDR2: MDHEN and SYDVKM. The CDR3 sequence is 16 residues long. The J segment lost 4 bases and the V segment lost 8 bases, leaving 12 bases of the junction unmatched. CDR3 sequence reads: CASSDIRDRAYNEQFF. The DNA for the CDR3 is TGTGCCAGCTCCGATATCCGGGACAGGGCATACAATGAGCAGTTCTTC.

This chain connects TRBV11-2 to TRBJ2-7; D unclear. The V gene's germline CDR1 is SGHAT and CDR2 FQNNGV. The CDR3 is 13 amino acids. V was pared by 4 bases and J by 2 bases, with 9 bases between. CDR3 in amino acids: CASSYRAPYEQYF. For the CDR3, the DNA is TGTGCCAGCAGCTACAGAGCCCCCTACGAGCAGTACTTC.

This clone was recorded only once. J is TRBJ2-1 and V is TRBV9; TRBD1 matches 10 bases. CDR1 is SGDLS, CDR2 YYNGEE, per germline. The CDR3 loop spans 16 amino acids. V lost 2 bases, J lost 2 bases, and 4 bases stayed unmatched. CDR3 residues: CASSVGQGTPYNEQFF. DNA of the CDR3: TGTGCCAGCAGCGTGGGACAGGGGACCCCCTACAATGAGCAGTTCTTC.

This clone was observed once. The chain uses TRBV2 and TRBJ2-3; perhaps TRBD2 as D (5 bases). V was pared by 2 bases and J by 3 bases, with 12 bases between. The CDR3 length is 15 residues. Looked up from germline, CDR1 is SNHLY and CDR2 is FYNNEI. Here the CDR3 reads CASSESGKGTDTQYF. The DNA for the CDR3 is TGTGCCAGCAGTGAATCGGGAAAGGGAACAGATACGCAGTATTTT. The full variable domain, in which reference TRBV2 and TRBJ2-3 provide the parts outside the CDR3, is EPEVTQTPSHQVTQMGQEVILRCVPISNHLYFYWYRQILGQKVEFLVSFYNNEISEKSEIFDDQFSVERPDGSNFTLKIRSTKLEDSAMYFCASSESGKGTDTQYFGPGTRLTVL.

In its sample, this clone was seen once. The chain employs TRBV4-3 and TRBJ1-1, with D perhaps matching TRBD1 (5 bases). This CDR3 is 16 amino acids long. V was cut by 1 base and J by 3 bases, with 15 bases left in between. The V gene's germline CDR1 is LGHNA and CDR2 YSLEER. CDR3 sequence: CASSQVLGRADTEAFF. DNA of the CDR3: TGCGCCAGCAGCCAAGTGCTCGGCAGGGCGGACACTGAAGCTTTCTTT.

A note on this clone: The identical CDR3 is also encoded by other nucleotide sequences in the sample. This chain joins TRBV2 and TRBJ2-7; D is undetermined. Germline V lookup: CDR1 SNHLY, CDR2 FYNNEI. V shed 2 bases and J shed 0 bases, with 11 bases lying between them. The CDR3 totals 15 residues. In DNA form, the CDR3 reads TGTGCCAGCAGTGAATCCGCCCCCGGCTCCTACGAGCAGTACTTC. This gives the protein CASSESAPGSYEQYF.

The chain joins TRBV5-1 to TRBJ1-5, with D perhaps TRBD1 (6 bases). The CDR3 is 16 amino acids. The germline V gene encodes CDR1 SGHRS and CDR2 YFSETQ. V dropped 4 bases and J dropped 0 bases, with 14 bases sitting between them. CDR3 loop: CASSGTTGSSNQPQHF. As DNA, the CDR3 is TGCGCCAGCAGCGGCACGACAGGATCTAGCAATCAGCCCCAGCATTTT.

The V call is TRBV6-5, the J call TRBJ2-2, with D possibly TRBD1 on 5 matching bases. Trimming pared 0 bases from V and 5 bases from J, leaving 7 bases between. CDR1 and CDR2 (germline): MNHEY, SVGAGI. The CDR3 has 14 residues. The CDR3 loop is CASSYSSGTGELFF. The CDR3 coding sequence is TGTGCCAGCAGTTACTCGTCAGGGACCGGGGAGCTGTTTTTT.

This clone appeared a single time. The chain uses TRBV4-1 and TRBJ2-2; D is perhaps TRBD2 (6 bases). V dropped 0 bases and J dropped 10 bases, with 21 bases sitting between them. CDR1 is MGHRA and CDR2 is YSYEKL in the germline V gene. The CDR3 spans 17 residues. DNA for the CDR3: TGCGCCAGCAGCCAAGAGATGCCCCCCCGGGGGAACGAGGAGCTGTTTTTT. Translation: CASSQEMPPRGNEELFF.

The V gene is TRBV13, the J gene TRBJ2-3; 10 positions agree with TRBD2. With V trimmed by 0 bases and J by 2 bases, 5 bases remained unmatched. This CDR3 spans 17 amino acids. Per the germline V gene, CDR1 is PRHDT and CDR2 is FYEKMQ (reference sequence). CDR3 residues: CASSLGLSGGITDTQYF. The CDR3 nucleotides are TGTGCCAGCAGCTTAGGGCTTAGCGGGGGGATCACAGATACGCAGTATTTT.

This sequence joins TRBV28 and TRBJ1-6; D unresolved. Germline V gives CDR1 MDHEN, CDR2 SYDVKM. This CDR3 is 14 amino acids long. V lost 5 bases and J lost 9, with 14 bases in between. CDR3 sequence: CASSPRGLISPLHF. The CDR3 DNA reads as TGTGCCAGCAGTCCCCGGGGTCTAATTTCACCCCTCCACTTT.

The chain couples TRBV28 to TRBJ2-1; D perhaps matches TRBD2 (5 bases). This CDR3 contains 16 residues. The germline CDR1 and CDR2 sequences are MDHEN and SYDVKM. The V and J ends lost 4 bases and 1 base respectively, with 14 bases between them. CDR3 coding DNA: TGTGCCAGCAGTTGGCTAGCATTTGGGTCCTACAATGAGCAGTTCTTC. It codes for CASSWLAFGSYNEQFF.

The chain couples TRBV11-3 to TRBJ1-1, with TRBD1 matching 8 bases. Losses at the gene ends were 6 bases for V and 4 bases for J; bases not matched to a gene: 4. The CDR3 extends over 13 amino acids. Germline assignment: CDR1 SGHNT and CDR2 YENEEA. In nucleotides, the CDR3 is TGTGCCAGCAGTTCTGACAGGGGCACTGAAGCTTTCTTT. It specifies CASSSDRGTEAFF.

CDR3: CASSMSGRGQETQYF. CDR3 nucleotide sequence: TGTGCCAGCAGCATGAGCGGGAGGGGGCAAGAGACCCAGTACTTC. V usage is TRBV9 and J usage is TRBJ2-5; 10 bases are a match to TRBD2. Trimming took 4 bases from V and 2 from J; bases not matched to a gene: 5. This CDR3 has 15 residues. Germline-derived CDR1 and CDR2 are SGDLS and YYNGEE.

This rearrangement joins TRBV10-2 to TRBJ2-3, with D possibly TRBD2 on 6 matching bases. The V end lost 0 bases, the J end lost 3 bases, and 10 bases lay between the germline ends. CDR3 length: 15 amino acids. Per the germline V gene, CDR1 is WSHSY and CDR2 is SAAADI. CDR3 DNA sequence: TGCGCCAGCAGTGAGTCACTAGCTAAGACAGATACGCAGTATTTT. This gives the protein CASSESLAKTDTQYF.

The chain employs TRBV7-2 and TRBJ2-5, with D unresolved. CDR3 length: 12 residues. V lost 5 bases and J 5 bases, leaving 9 bases between the germline ends. Germline V gene data show CDR1 as SGHTA and CDR2 as FQGNSA. CDR3 sequence (DNA): TGTGCCAGCAGCCCCCTAGTGGAGACCCAGTACTTC. It translates to CASSPLVETQYF.

The chain uses TRBV6-1 and TRBJ1-5, with a possible D match to TRBD1 (5 bases). The CDR3 covers 15 residues. Germline CDR1 reads MNHNS; CDR2 reads SASEGT. V was cut by 1 base and J by 3 bases, with 10 bases left in between. CDR3 region: CASSEVGGYNQPQHF. The DNA for the CDR3 is TGTGCCAGCAGTGAAGTCGGGGGTTACAATCAGCCCCAGCATTTT.

Concerning this clone itself: Within the sample, other DNA sequences also encode this same CDR3. The V gene is TRBV4-1, the J gene TRBJ2-7; 9 bases fit TRBD1. This CDR3 comprises 15 residues. Per germline, CDR1 MGHRA and CDR2 YSYEKL. The trim removed 1 base at V and 2 bases at J, leaving 3 bases unmatched. The DNA for the CDR3 is TGCGCCAGCAGCCAAGTACAGGGGGCGACCTACGAGCAGTACTTC. This encodes CASSQVQGATYEQYF.

The chain has TRBV5-4 and TRBJ2-2; TRBD2 is a possible D gene (5 bases). Between the trimmed V and J ends, which lost 1 base and 4 bases, there was a span of 14 bases. The CDR3 is 16 amino acids. Germline V gene data show CDR1 as SGHNT and CDR2 as YYREEE (reference sequence). CDR3 sequence (DNA): TGTGCCAGCAGCTTGCCCCGCACCGCGGGCACCGGGGAGCTGTTTTTT. Amino acids: CASSLPRTAGTGELFF.

V gene TRBV4-1 combines with J gene TRBJ2-3; the match to TRBD2 covers 9 bases. The junction had 8 bases not matched to a gene; V was cut back by 1 base and J by 6 bases. CDR3 length equals 16 residues. Germline V lookup: CDR1 MGHRA, CDR2 YSYEKL. Here the CDR3 DNA reads TGCGCCAGCAGCCAAGTCGGTGCGGGAGGGAGGGATACGCAGTATTTT. This encodes CASSQVGAGGRDTQYF.